Listed below are T cell receptor beta chains from one sample, sequenced in a study of blood T cells in healthy people across ages. Each CDR3 protein gets one entry after TCRdb re-called the 5' RACE reads with MiXCR. The sample holds about 640,000 distinct CDR3 sequences, around 54% seen once. The sample comprised blood. These receptors were collected from a man aged 55 to 70 in good health. The CDR3 runs from the conserved cysteine through the conserved F or W. Fields, in order: V gene, clone size, J gene, D gene, CDR3 protein, CDR3 DNA. The D gene is left open where the match is weak. Size tells how often a clone was seen (once, few, many) or the class of an expanded clone, and some rows leave it out.

V: TRBV5-1
size: NA
J: TRBJ2-1
D: TRBD1
CDR3: CASSLGQGWRNEQFF
DNA: TGCGCCAGCAGCTTGGGACAGGGGTGGCGGAATGAGCAGTTCTTC

V: TRBV20-1
size: few
J: TRBJ2-7
D: TRBD1
CDR3: CSAREGTAPQYF
DNA: TGCAGTGCTAGAGAGGGGACAGCGCCGCAGTACTTC

V: TRBV20-1
size: NA
J: TRBJ2-4
D: TRBD1
CDR3: CSATDRPNIQYF
DNA: TGCAGTGCGACGGACAGGCCCAACATTCAGTACTTC

V: TRBV6-5
size: NA
J: TRBJ2-7
D: TRBD2
CDR3: CATNLAGGRNEQYF
DNA: TGTGCCACCAACCTAGCGGGGGGGCGGAATGAGCAGTACTTC

V: TRBV20-1
size: NA
J: TRBJ2-3
D: NA
CDR3: CSAREAESTDTQYF
DNA: TGCAGTGCTAGAGAGGCAGAGAGCACAGATACGCAGTATTTT

V: TRBV21-1
size: NA
J: TRBJ1-6
D: NA
CDR3: CASSKMDTSSYNSPLHF
DNA: TGTGCCAGCAGCAAAATGGACACGAGCTCCTATAATTCACCCCTCCACTTT

V: TRBV20-1
size: few
J: TRBJ2-3
D: TRBD1
CDR3: CTGGTGRADTQYF
DNA: TGCACTGGAGGGACAGGGCGCGCAGATACGCAGTATTTT

V: TRBV5-1
size: NA
J: TRBJ2-6
D: TRBD1
CDR3: CASSRTGGGSGANVLTF
DNA: TGCGCCAGCAGCCGGACAGGGGGGGGCTCTGGGGCCAACGTCCTGACTTTC

V: TRBV5-1
size: NA
J: TRBJ2-2
D: NA
CDR3: CASSPGTPNTGELFF
DNA: TGCGCCAGCAGCCCCGGGACGCCAAACACCGGGGAGCTGTTTTTT

V: TRBV20-1
size: few
J: TRBJ2-1
D: TRBD2
CDR3: CSARDGTSMGQFF
DNA: TGCAGTGCTAGAGACGGGACTAGTATGGGGCAGTTCTTC

V: TRBV20-1
size: few
J: TRBJ1-6
D: TRBD1
CDR3: CSATTGFYNSPLHF
DNA: TGCAGTGCCACGACAGGGTTCTATAATTCACCCCTCCACTTT

V: TRBV20-1
size: NA
J: TRBJ2-1
D: NA
CDR3: CSASDPSGWEQFF
DNA: TGCAGTGCTAGTGACCCCTCAGGGTGGGAGCAGTTCTTC

V: TRBV3-1
size: NA
J: TRBJ1-6
D: TRBD1
CDR3: CASSYRTGQNSPLHF
DNA: TGTGCCAGCAGCTACCGGACAGGGCAAAATTCACCCCTCCACTTT

V: TRBV12-3/TRBV12-4
size: NA
J: TRBJ2-2
D: NA
CDR3: CASSPRTHLTGELFF
DNA: TGTGCCAGCAGTCCCCGAACGCATTTGACCGGGGAGCTGTTTTTT

V: TRBV20-1
size: NA
J: TRBJ2-7
D: TRBD2
CDR3: CSARGRDYAYEQYF
DNA: TGCAGTGCTAGAGGGCGGGACTACGCCTACGAGCAGTACTTC

V: TRBV29-1
size: once
J: TRBJ2-7
D: TRBD2
CDR3: CSVRNRWDYHSDEQYF
DNA: TGCAGCGTTCGAAACCGGTGGGACTATCACTCGGACGAGCAGTACTTC

V: TRBV20-1
size: once
J: TRBJ1-4
D: NA
CDR3: CSAWGRVGEKLFF
DNA: TGCAGTGCATGGGGTAGGGTGGGAGAAAAACTGTTTTTT

V: TRBV20-1
size: NA
J: TRBJ2-3
D: TRBD2
CDR3: CSASAAGGSDTQYF
DNA: TGCAGTGCTAGCGCAGCGGGGGGATCGGATACGCAGTATTTT

V: TRBV6-5
size: NA
J: TRBJ1-2
D: NA
CDR3: CASSYSAGRHYGYTF
DNA: TGTGCCAGCAGTTACTCCGCGGGGCGTCACTATGGCTACACCTTC

V: TRBV2
size: NA
J: TRBJ2-1
D: NA
CDR3: CASQLANQETQFF
DNA: TGTGCCAGCCAGCTAGCTAACCAAGAGACCCAGTTCTTC

V: TRBV5-4
size: few
J: TRBJ2-1
D: NA
CDR3: CASSSEQFF
DNA: TGTGCCAGCAGCTCCGAGCAGTTCTTC

V: TRBV27
size: NA
J: TRBJ2-1
D: TRBD2
CDR3: CASSTRLAGGPNEQFF
DNA: TGTGCCAGCAGTACCCGACTAGCGGGGGGGCCCAATGAGCAGTTCTTC

V: TRBV4-2
size: NA
J: TRBJ1-3
D: NA
CDR3: CASSQDLGGSGNTIYF
DNA: TGTGCCAGCAGCCAAGATCTTGGGGGCTCTGGAAACACCATATATTTT

V: TRBV28
size: NA
J: TRBJ1-1
D: TRBD1
CDR3: CASNNRDRSAEAFF
DNA: TGTGCCAGCAACAACCGGGACAGGAGCGCTGAAGCTTTCTTT

V: TRBV2
size: few
J: TRBJ1-2
D: NA
CDR3: CASSAGVGYGYTF
DNA: TGTGCCAGCAGTGCCGGGGTTGGATATGGCTACACCTTC

V: TRBV11-3
size: NA
J: TRBJ2-1
D: TRBD1
CDR3: CASSSAQGSNEQFF
DNA: TGTGCCAGCAGTTCGGCACAGGGGTCCAATGAGCAGTTCTTC

V: TRBV27
size: NA
J: TRBJ1-5
D: NA
CDR3: CASSFTPDSNQPQHF
DNA: TGTGCCAGCAGTTTTACACCTGATAGCAATCAGCCCCAGCATTTT

V: TRBV4-1
size: NA
J: TRBJ2-3
D: NA
CDR3: CASSPRSRNTQYF
DNA: TGCGCCAGCAGCCCCCGGTCCCGGAATACGCAGTATTTT

V: TRBV12-3/TRBV12-4
size: once
J: TRBJ2-5
D: NA
CDR3: CASLRRGQETQYF
DNA: TGTGCCAGCCTACGACGGGGCCAAGAGACCCAGTACTTC

V: TRBV20-1
size: NA
J: TRBJ1-5
D: NA
CDR3: CSATPQTDQPQHF
DNA: TGCAGTGCTACCCCCCAGACAGATCAGCCCCAGCATTTT

V: TRBV5-1
size: NA
J: TRBJ2-6
D: NA
CDR3: CASSLARAGGANVLTF
DNA: TGCGCCAGCAGCTTGGCTCGGGCAGGGGGGGCCAACGTCCTGACTTTC

V: TRBV11-2
size: NA
J: TRBJ2-1
D: TRBD1
CDR3: CASSLGQGMSWFF
DNA: TGTGCCAGCAGCTTAGGACAGGGAATGTCTTGGTTCTTC

V: TRBV20-1
size: few
J: TRBJ1-1
D: NA
CDR3: CSAGRLRNTEAFF
DNA: TGCAGTGCTGGGCGACTGAGAAACACTGAAGCTTTCTTT

V: TRBV20-1
size: few
J: TRBJ2-7
D: NA
CDR3: CSASGGPGDEQYF
DNA: TGCAGTGCCTCCGGAGGACCCGGGGACGAGCAGTACTTC

V: TRBV20-1
size: NA
J: TRBJ2-7
D: NA
CDR3: CSAPSSTAYNEQYF
DNA: TGCAGTGCTCCCTCTAGCACCGCCTACAATGAGCAGTACTTC

V: TRBV15
size: NA
J: TRBJ1-2
D: NA
CDR3: CATSRDYAGEGGYTF
DNA: TGTGCCACCAGCAGAGATTACGCAGGGGAGGGTGGCTACACCTTC

V: TRBV27
size: NA
J: TRBJ2-3
D: NA
CDR3: CASSRAPPDTRYF
DNA: TGTGCCAGCAGCAGGGCTCCCCCAGATACGCGGTATTTT

V: TRBV11-2
size: NA
J: TRBJ2-5
D: TRBD2
CDR3: CASSRPLAGGEETQYF
DNA: TGTGCCAGCAGCCGCCCCCTAGCGGGGGGCGAAGAGACCCAGTACTTC

V: TRBV3-1
size: NA
J: TRBJ1-2
D: NA
CDR3: CASSLRTRVYGYTF
DNA: TGTGCCAGCAGCTTAAGGACCCGAGTTTATGGCTACACCTTC

V: TRBV4-1
size: NA
J: TRBJ2-3
D: TRBD2
CDR3: CASSGVSGDTDTQYF
DNA: TGCGCCAGCAGCGGGGTTAGCGGGGACACAGATACGCAGTATTTT

V: TRBV5-1
size: few
J: TRBJ1-1
D: TRBD1
CDR3: CATSPGTVNTEAFF
DNA: TGCGCCACCTCCCCAGGGACAGTAAACACTGAAGCTTTCTTT

V: TRBV29-1
size: NA
J: TRBJ2-3
D: TRBD2
CDR3: CSVGRGSSGGFTTDTQYF
DNA: TGCAGCGTTGGACGTGGGTCTAGCGGGGGGTTCACCACAGATACGCAGTATTTT

V: TRBV12-3/TRBV12-4
size: few
J: TRBJ1-6
D: TRBD1
CDR3: CASRSWGTGGSPLHF
DNA: TGTGCCAGCCGGTCTTGGGGGACAGGGGGGTCACCCCTCCACTTT

V: TRBV15
size: NA
J: TRBJ2-3
D: NA
CDR3: CATSSQRGTDTQYF
DNA: TGTGCCACCAGCAGCCAGCGGGGCACAGATACGCAGTATTTT

V: TRBV10-1
size: few
J: TRBJ2-1
D: NA
CDR3: CASSESAAGGYNEQFF
DNA: TGCGCCAGCAGTGAGTCGGCGGCCGGGGGTTACAATGAGCAGTTCTTC

V: TRBV29-1
size: NA
J: TRBJ1-1
D: TRBD1
CDR3: CSVVRPGTGKGEAFF
DNA: TGCAGCGTTGTCCGTCCCGGGACAGGGAAGGGGGAGGCTTTCTTT

V: TRBV12-3/TRBV12-4
size: NA
J: TRBJ2-3
D: NA
CDR3: CASSFEGGRADTQYF
DNA: TGTGCCAGCAGTTTCGAGGGGGGGCGAGCAGATACGCAGTATTTT